One and the same sample provided the 19 T cell receptor beta chains below, sequenced in a study of tumor-infiltrating lymphocytes in primary liver carcinoma. TCR beta cDNA was prepared out of 450 to 500 ng total RNA by means of a constant-region primer. Nested multiplex PCR, run for three rounds with slightly modified ARM-PCR, yielded TCR beta libraries. Researchers ran the first two PCR rounds for roughly 10 cycles each with TRBV1-TRBV30 forward primers and a C-beta reverse primer. TCRdb used MiXCR to reprocess the multiplex PCR reads, holding one entry per CDR3 protein. Here the sample spans roughly 120,000 distinct CDR3 sequences, around 65% being singletons. For each extraction, RNA and DNA were obtained together from 20-30 mg of unsorted bulk tissue. Sequences were obtained from tumor-adjacent normal liver tissue. The receptors were gathered from a woman between 55 and 75 years old with primary liver carcinoma and hepatitis B virus infection.

The V and J genes are TRBV12-3 or TRBV12-4 and TRBJ2-1, with D perhaps matching TRBD1 or TRBD2 (6 bases each). Trimming pared 8 bases from V and 9 bases from J, leaving 23 bases between. This CDR3 comprises 15 residues. CDR3 loop: CASSLRGAEAVEQFF. CDR3 nucleotides: TGTGCCAGCTCCCTTAGGGGGGCAGAGGCTGTTGAGCAGTTCTTC.

The chain couples TRBV5-6 to TRBJ1-5, with D maybe TRBD1 (6 bases). In germline, CDR1 is SGHDT, CDR2 YYEEEE. The ends were cut back, 2 bases at V and 11 bases at J, with 23 bases in the middle. The CDR3 runs 16 residues. In DNA form, the CDR3 reads TGTGCCAGCAGCTTTACGGGGGGGCATAGCAACCAGTCCCAGCATTTT. Protein: CASSFTGGHSNQSQHF. The whole variable domain, remainder taken from reference TRBV5-6 and TRBJ1-5, is DAGVTQSPTHLIKTRGQQVTLRCSPKSGHDTVSWYQQALGQGPQFIFQYYEEEERQRGNFPDRFSGHQFPNYSSELNVNALLLGDSALYLCASSFTGGHSNQSQHFGDGTRLSIL.

Only one count was recorded for this clonotype. It may be a read error: a sequence one base away is much more abundant. V gene TRBV24-1 combines with J gene TRBJ2-1; D not resolved. Trimming pared 0 bases from V and 1 base from J, leaving 12 bases between. Germline loops: CDR1 KGHDR, CDR2 SFDVKD. The CDR3 has 17 amino acids. CDR3 protein: CATSDLTPRLSYNEQFF. The CDR3 DNA reads TGTGCCACCAGTGATTTGACTCCGAGATTATCCTACAATGAGCAGTTCTTC.

As for this clonotype: The junction and the germline gene differ at one end; a read error may be behind it. The chain uses TRBV12-3 or TRBV12-4 and TRBJ1-1; D might be TRBD1 (5 bases). The CDR3 contains 14 residues. This CDR3 is CASSPRGTGTDAFF. The CDR3 DNA follows: TGTGCCAGCAGCCCTAGAGGGACGGGGACTGATGCTTTCTTT.

The V call is TRBV11-2, the J call TRBJ2-7; TRBD2 might be the D (6 bases). With 11 bases removed from V and 2 bases from J, the gap between germline ends came to 31 bases. This CDR3 is built from 18 residues. In germline, CDR1 is SGHAT, CDR2 FQNNGV. The CDR3 region is CAGSLDWVSLASPYEQYF. The CDR3 nucleotides are TGTGCCGGTAGCTTAGATTGGGTTAGTCTAGCGAGTCCCTACGAGCAGTACTTC.

In the case of this clonotype: Germline and junction disagree at one end, which may indicate a read error. The chain recombines TRBV11-2 with TRBJ2-1; 7 bases map to TRBD1. Germline V gene lookup returns CDR1 SGHAT and CDR2 FQNNGV. The CDR3 sequence is 15 residues long. CDR3 sequence reads: CASNLATQGYNEQSF. The CDR3 nucleotides are TGTGCCAGCAACTTAGCGACACAGGGGTACAATGAGCAGTCCTTC.

Note on this clonotype: One end of the junction does not line up with germline, which may come from a read error. Written as DNA, the CDR3 is TGTGCCAGCTCCTCGGTGGTGGGAGTGCCTAGCACAGATACGCGGTATTTT. Its protein is CASSSVVGVPSTDTRYF. V is TRBV11-2 and J is TRBJ2-3, with D tentatively TRBD2 (5 bases). The germline V gene has CDR1 SGHAT and CDR2 FQNNGV. The CDR3 contains 17 residues.

Remarks on this clonotype: A much larger clone lies a single base off, so this may be a read error. This sequence joins TRBV6-1 and TRBJ2-3, with D possibly matching TRBD2 (5 bases). The V gene's germline CDR1 is MNHNS and CDR2 SASEGT. The CDR3 loop spans 15 amino acids. CDR3 nucleotides: TGTGCCATCAGTGAACCGGGAACTAGCACAGATACGCAGTATTTT. Amino acids: CAISEPGTSTDTQYF.

As to this clonotype: Compared with germline, one end of the junction differs, possibly owing to a read error. The rearrangement uses TRBV12-3 or TRBV12-4 and TRBJ2-3; 7 bases fit TRBD1. This CDR3 has 14 amino acids. The CDR3 region is CANSRTRGTDTKYF. In DNA form, the CDR3 reads TGTGCCAACAGTCGGACCAGGGGGACAGATACAAAGTATTTT.

To note about this clonotype: One end of the junction varies from germline; a read error may be responsible. The V and J genes are TRBV12-3 or TRBV12-4 and TRBJ2-2, with D possibly TRBD1 on 6 matching bases. CDR3 length: 15 residues. The CDR3 DNA sequence: TGTGCCAGTAGTTCACATAGGGGGAACTCCGGGGAGCTGTTTTTT. The encoded protein is CASSSHRGNSGELFF.

The V and J genes are TRBV11-2 and TRBJ2-2, with D unresolved. CDR3 length: 16 residues. Germline V gene data show CDR1 as SGHAT and CDR2 as FQNNGV. The CDR3 is CTRSDGRNTSTGELFF. CDR3 bases: TGTACCCGCAGCGACGGACGCAACACGAGCACCGGGGAGCTGTTTTTT.

The chain couples TRBV29-1 to TRBJ2-2, with TRBD1 matching 7 bases. CDR1 is SQVTM and CDR2 is ANQGSEA in the germline V gene. CDR3 length equals 13 residues. The CDR3 DNA is TGCGGCGCGCGAACAGGGGATACCGGGGAGCTGTTTTTT. Translation gives CGARTGDTGELFF.

There are many counts of this clonotype. The CDR3 here is CASSSTVYNEQFF. The CDR3 nucleotides are TGTGCCAGCAGTTCGACTGTCTACAATGAGCAGTTCTTC. The chain uses TRBV6-6 and TRBJ2-1; D remains unclear. Germline CDR1 reads MNHNY; CDR2 reads SVGAGI (reference sequence). This CDR3 has 13 residues. Trimming removed 4 bases from V and 3 bases from J, with 7 bases in between.

The chain couples TRBV7-8 to TRBJ2-6; D tentatively fits TRBD1 or TRBD2 (5 bases each). V was trimmed by 0 bases and J by 0 bases, leaving 12 bases between them. Germline values: CDR1 SGHVS, CDR2 FQNEAQ. This CDR3 has 18 amino acids. The CDR3 DNA reads as TGTGCCAGCAGCTTAGCGGGGGTTGGGTCCTCTGGGGCCAACGTCCTGACTTTC. This codes for CASSLAGVGSSGANVLTF.

Regarding this clonotype: A much bigger clone sits one base away, suggesting this may be a read error. The chain couples TRBV30 to TRBJ2-3; 12 bases map to TRBD2. J gave up 2 bases and V 4 bases, and 16 bases lay outside the gene matches. The germline V gene encodes CDR1 GTSNPN and CDR2 SVGIG (reference sequence). The CDR3 totals 19 residues. The CDR3 here is CAWNTPLAGGRGDTDTQYF. Written as DNA, the CDR3 is TGTGCCTGGAACACGCCGCTAGCGGGAGGGCGGGGGGACACAGATACGCAGTATTTT.

A remark on this clonotype: A clone one base away is much larger, so this may be a read error. The rearrangement uses TRBV5-6 and TRBJ1-1; 7 nucleotides agree with TRBD1. Germline lookup yields CDR1 SGHDT and CDR2 YYEEEE. The CDR3 length is 14 residues. The chain's CDR3 is CGSSPTGLITEAFF. The CDR3 DNA follows: TGTGGCAGCAGCCCGACAGGGCTTATCACTGAAGCTTTCTTT.

This clonotype was counted ten times or more. The V and J genes are TRBV28 and TRBJ2-2; the match to TRBD2 covers 7 bases. Trimming removed 7 bases from V and 0 bases from J; junction bases left unmatched: 8. The CDR3 length is 16 residues. Germline lookup yields CDR1 MDHEN and CDR2 SYDVKM. In DNA form, the CDR3 reads TGTGCCAGCACCCCAGCGGGAACTACGAACACCGGGGAGCTGTTTTTT. The encoded protein is CASTPAGTTNTGELFF.

This clonotype was seen only once. A much larger clone differs by one base, so this may be a read error. This rearrangement joins TRBV28 to TRBJ2-7, with 8 nucleotides matching TRBD2. The V gene's germline CDR1 is MDHEN and CDR2 SYDVKM. CDR3 length equals 14 residues. Trimming at V came to 11 bases and at J to 3 bases, leaving 12 bases not matched to a gene. CDR3 sequence reads: CAGTLRGVRYEQYF. In nucleotides, the CDR3 is TGTGCCGGCACCCTGCGGGGGGTTCGCTACGAGCAGTACTTC.

The chain couples TRBV12-3 or TRBV12-4 to TRBJ1-1; a weak D match, TRBD1 (5 bases). The length of the CDR3 is 16 residues. Trimming cost V 10 bases and J 4 bases, with 25 bases left between them. CDR3 amino acids: CATKTGTDAMSTEAFF. CDR3 DNA: TGTGCCACGAAAACCGGGACGGATGCCATGAGCACTGAAGCTTTCTTT.